A single T cell receptor beta chain is shown here with its context. Repertoires were generated with immunoSEQ multiplex PCR, while TCRdb's copy carries only in-frame clones and drops some. The sample consists of roughly 190,000 clones, 84% of them appearing once. V was pared by 8 bases and J by 0 bases, with 16 bases between. CDR1 and CDR2 from the germline V gene are MRHNA and SNTAGT. This CDR3 contains 15 residues. This entry is derived from a study of blood T cell repertoires in COVID-19. The sequenced sample was peripheral blood. This clonotype was obtained from a woman in her 70s with COVID-19, enrolled during active disease. The V gene is TRBV6-4, the J gene TRBJ1-2, with unresolved D. CDR3 region: CASSPSLGANYGYTF. CDR3 sequence (DNA): TGTGCCAGCTCCCCGTCCCTCGGAGCTAACTATGGCTACACCTTC.